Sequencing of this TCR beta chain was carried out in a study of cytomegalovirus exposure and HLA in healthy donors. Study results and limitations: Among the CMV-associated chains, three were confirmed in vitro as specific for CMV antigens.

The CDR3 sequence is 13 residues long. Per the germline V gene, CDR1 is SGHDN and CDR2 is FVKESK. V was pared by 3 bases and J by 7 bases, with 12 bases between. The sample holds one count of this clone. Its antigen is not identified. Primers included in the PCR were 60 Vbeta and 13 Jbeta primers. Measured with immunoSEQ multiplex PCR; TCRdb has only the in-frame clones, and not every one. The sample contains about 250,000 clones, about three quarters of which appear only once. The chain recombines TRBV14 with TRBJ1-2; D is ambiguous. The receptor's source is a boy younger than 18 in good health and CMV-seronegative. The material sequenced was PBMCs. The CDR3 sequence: CASSHSNAGGYTF. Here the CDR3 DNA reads TGTGCCAGCAGCCATAGTAACGCGGGTGGCTACACCTTC.